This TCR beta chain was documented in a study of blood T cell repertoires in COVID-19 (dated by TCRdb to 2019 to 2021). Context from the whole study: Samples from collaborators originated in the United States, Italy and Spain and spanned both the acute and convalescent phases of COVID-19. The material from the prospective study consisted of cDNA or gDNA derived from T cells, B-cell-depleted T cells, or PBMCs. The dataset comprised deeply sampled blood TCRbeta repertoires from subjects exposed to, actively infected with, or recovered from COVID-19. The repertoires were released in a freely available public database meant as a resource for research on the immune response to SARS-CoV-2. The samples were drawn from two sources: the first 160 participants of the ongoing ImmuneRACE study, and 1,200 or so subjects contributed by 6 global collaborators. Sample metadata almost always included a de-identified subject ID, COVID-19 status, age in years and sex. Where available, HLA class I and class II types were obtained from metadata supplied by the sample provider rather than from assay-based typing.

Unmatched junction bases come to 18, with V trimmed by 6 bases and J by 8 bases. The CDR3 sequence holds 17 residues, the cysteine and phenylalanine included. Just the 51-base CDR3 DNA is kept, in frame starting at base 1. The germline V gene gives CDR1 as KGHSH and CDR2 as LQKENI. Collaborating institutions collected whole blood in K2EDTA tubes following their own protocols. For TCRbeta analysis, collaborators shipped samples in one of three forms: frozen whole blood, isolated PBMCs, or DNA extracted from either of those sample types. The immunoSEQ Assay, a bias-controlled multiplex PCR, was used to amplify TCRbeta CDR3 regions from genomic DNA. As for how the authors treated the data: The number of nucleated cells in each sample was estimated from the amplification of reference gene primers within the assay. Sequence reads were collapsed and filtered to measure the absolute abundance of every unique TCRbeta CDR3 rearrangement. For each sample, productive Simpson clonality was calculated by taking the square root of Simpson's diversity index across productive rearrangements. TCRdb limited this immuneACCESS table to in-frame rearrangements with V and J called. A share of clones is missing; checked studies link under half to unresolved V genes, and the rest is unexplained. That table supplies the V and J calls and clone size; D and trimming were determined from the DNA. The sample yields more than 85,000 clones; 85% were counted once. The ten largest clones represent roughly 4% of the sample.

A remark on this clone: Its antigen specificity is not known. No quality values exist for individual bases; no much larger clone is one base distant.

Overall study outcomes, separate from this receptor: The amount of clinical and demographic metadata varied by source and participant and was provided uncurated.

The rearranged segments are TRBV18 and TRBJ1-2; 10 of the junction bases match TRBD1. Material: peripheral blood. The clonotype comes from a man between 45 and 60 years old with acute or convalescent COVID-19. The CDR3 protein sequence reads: CASSPEGQGFGVGGYTF. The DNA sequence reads TGTGCCAGCTCGCCCGAGGGACAGGGGTTTGGGGTCGGAGGCTACACCTTC.